This is a list of T cell receptor beta chains from one sample in a study of blood T cells in healthy people across ages. TCRdb processed the 5' RACE reads anew with MiXCR; each CDR3 protein has one entry. The profile shows about 1.6 million distinct CDR3 sequences, roughly 32% of them singletons. Sequenced sample: blood. All receptors derive from a woman in her twenties or thirties in good health. CDR3s include the opening cysteine and the closing phenylalanine or tryptophan. A D gene is named only where the DNA matches it firmly. Rows give clone size only sometimes, using once, few, many, or a class for an expanded clone.

J gene,D gene,V gene,clone size,CDR3 protein,CDR3 DNA
TRBJ1-3,.,TRBV7-9,.,CASSFARGNTIYF,TGTGCCAGCAGCTTCGCCCGGGGAAACACCATATATTTT
TRBJ2-3,.,TRBV18,.,CASSPVPDQQDTQYF,TGTGCCAGCTCACCTGTGCCCGACCAGCAAGATACGCAGTATTTT
TRBJ2-5,.,TRBV20-1,few,CSASASVETQYF,TGCAGTGCGTCAGCTTCGGTGGAGACCCAGTACTTC
TRBJ2-7,.,TRBV20-1,few,CSADTGTHEQYF,TGCAGTGCTGATACAGGGACCCACGAGCAGTACTTC
TRBJ2-5,TRBD1,TRBV5-1,.,CASSSGTGASFFETQYF,TGCGCCAGCAGTTCCGGGACAGGGGCGTCTTTTTTTGAGACCCAGTACTTC
TRBJ1-1,.,TRBV7-9,few,CASSFDSRRAEAFF,TGTGCCAGCAGCTTCGACAGCCGAAGAGCTGAAGCTTTCTTT
TRBJ1-1,.,TRBV5-1,few,CASSLYGTKNTEAFF,TGCGCCAGCAGCTTGTATGGGACGAAGAACACTGAAGCTTTCTTT
TRBJ2-7,TRBD2,TRBV20-1,many,CSAHGLAGGRTYEQYF,TGCAGTGCCCACGGACTAGCGGGGGGCCGGACCTACGAGCAGTACTTC
TRBJ1-3,.,TRBV5-6,.,CASSLVQRDTIYF,TGTGCCAGCAGCTTGGTTCAGAGGGACACCATATATTTT
TRBJ2-7,.,TRBV10-3,.,CAISEQGSTYEQYF,TGTGCCATCAGTGAGCAGGGAAGCACCTACGAGCAGTACTTC
TRBJ2-7,TRBD1,TRBV3-1,once,CARSQEWTGDEQYF,TGTGCCAGAAGCCAAGAGTGGACAGGTGACGAGCAGTACTTC
TRBJ2-7,.,TRBV20-1,.,CSARAAWDLISEYF,TGCAGTGCTAGAGCGGCTTGGGATTTAATCAGCGAGTACTTC